This T cell receptor (beta chain) originates from a study of T-cell memory formation after mild COVID-19. Study in general: Among the donors, TCR clusters were largely specific to each donor.

5'RACE primed from the constant segment yielded TCR alpha and TCR beta cDNA libraries bearing sample barcodes and UMIs. TCRdb used MiXCR to reprocess the 5' RACE reads, holding one entry per CDR3 protein. The sample records 170,000 or so distinct CDR3 sequences, roughly 23% being singletons. Findings and caveats of the study: Contracting CD4+ clones were located mainly in CM and EM, and CD8+ clones in EMRA. Cross-reactive memory appears to have joined, as suggested by some responding clones showing up in pre-infection memory.

For this clonotype: As yet, its antigen is unknown.

The clonotype originates from an adult woman who had mild COVID-19 (a few samples of this study predate the infection). Cell type and time point are not known. The specimen was PBMCs or a T cell subset sorted from them (not recorded which).

In nucleotides, the CDR3 is TGTGCCAGCAGCCCGCGGACCGATATGTCTGGGGCCAACGTCCTGACTTTC. As protein: CASSPRTDMSGANVLTF. This sequence joins TRBV7-9 and TRBJ2-6, with no clear D. CDR3 length: 17 residues. Trimming removed 5 bases from V and 1 base from J, with 15 bases in between. CDR1 is SEHNR, CDR2 FQNEAQ, per germline (reference sequence). Based on the CDR3 plus reference TRBV7-9 and TRBJ2-6, the full variable domain is DTGVSQNPRHKITKRGQNVTFRCDPISEHNRLYWYRQTLGQGPEFLTYFQNEAQLEKSRLLSDRFSAERPKGSFSTLEIQRTEQGDSAMYLCASSPRTDMSGANVLTFGAGSRLTVL.